One and the same sample provided the 17 T cell receptor beta chains below, sequenced in a study of response to subunit inactivated influenza vaccine. MiXCR, run by TCRdb on the RT-PCR reads, gives a single entry per CDR3 protein. The sample records 250,000 to 350,000 distinct CDR3 sequences, roughly 22% being singletons. This sample comprised PBMCs from blood, obtained about 19 months after vaccination. Receptors were obtained from a man between 50 and 69 years old who received an inactivated influenza vaccine.

This clonotype was found many times. The rearrangement joins TRBV29-1 to TRBJ1-2; D not certain. This CDR3 is built from 11 residues. V lost 5 bases and J lost 1, with 5 bases in between. CDR1 is SQVTM, CDR2 ANQGSEA, per germline. The DNA for the CDR3 is TGCAGCGTTCTGAATAACTATGGCTACACCTTC. Translating gives CSVLNNYGYTF.

This clonotype showed up just a few times. CDR3 amino acids: CSARDPRSDLTGPSGNTIYF. In DNA, the CDR3 is TGCAGTGCTAGAGATCCGCGATCTGACTTGACAGGCCCCTCTGGAAACACCATATATTTT. This chain uses TRBV20-1 with TRBJ1-3; maybe TRBD1 (6 bases). Trimming pared 0 bases from V and 0 bases from J, leaving 24 bases between. The V gene's germline CDR1 is DFQATT and CDR2 SNEGSKA (reference sequence). The CDR3 covers 20 residues.

The genes are TRBV7-9 and TRBJ1-1; a possible D gene is TRBD1 (6 bases). Germline V gene sequence: CDR1 SEHNR, CDR2 FQNEAQ (reference sequence). This CDR3 region has 13 residues. Between the trimmed V and J ends, which lost 9 bases and 2 bases, there was a span of 13 bases. For the CDR3, the DNA is TGTGCCAGTTTAAGAGGGGGAAACACTGAAGCTTTCTTT. Translation: CASLRGGNTEAFF.

Here the CDR3 reads CASSDYRGSNEKLFF. CDR3 in DNA: TGTGCCAGCAGTGACTACAGGGGATCCAATGAAAAACTGTTTTTT. The chain couples TRBV6-1 to TRBJ1-4; 7 bases fit TRBD1. Germline loops: CDR1 MNHNS, CDR2 SASEGT. This CDR3 spans 15 amino acids. V lost 3 bases and J lost 5; bases outside the gene matches: 6.

V gene TRBV7-3 combines with J gene TRBJ2-2; D gene ambiguous. CDR1 is SGHTA and CDR2 is FQGTGA in the germline V gene. The CDR3 has 10 amino acids. V gave up 11 bases and J gave up 8 bases, with 9 bases separating them. CDR3 nucleotide sequence: TGTGCCGGAATTCCGGGGGAGCTGTTTTTT. This translates into CAGIPGELFF.

The chain joins TRBV12-3 or TRBV12-4 to TRBJ1-5; a possible D gene is TRBD1 (5 bases). V lost 6 bases, J lost 9 bases, and 12 bases lay in between. This CDR3 has 12 amino acids. CDR3 sequence (DNA): TGTGCCAGCAGGGCAGGGACGGGGCCCCAGCATTTT. This encodes CASRAGTGPQHF.

This clonotype was counted between two and nine times. V usage is TRBV20-1 and J usage is TRBJ1-4; D is uncertain. The CDR3 is 13 residues long. Per the germline V gene, CDR1 is DFQATT and CDR2 is SNEGSKA (reference sequence). V was pared by 6 bases and J by 8 bases, with 16 bases between. This chain's CDR3 is CSAKRTGREKLFF. CDR3 nucleotides: TGCAGTGCCAAGAGGACCGGCCGGGAAAAACTGTTTTTT.

This clonotype was counted between two and nine times. The chain joins TRBV4-3 to TRBJ1-4; D gene uncertain. Germline CDR1 is LGHNA and CDR2 is YSLEER. The CDR3 has 14 amino acids. The V gene lost 1 base and the J gene lost 8 bases, with 11 bases spanning the gap. The CDR3 region has the DNA TGCGCCAGCAGCCAAGTGAACGGGCTCGAAAAACTGTTTTTT. Its translation: CASSQVNGLEKLFF.

This CDR3 reads CASSSDRVNQPQHF. The CDR3 bases are TGTGCCAGCAGCTCTGACAGGGTAAATCAGCCCCAGCATTTT. The chain carries TRBV5-6 and TRBJ1-5, with 7 nucleotides matching TRBD1. CDR3 length: 14 amino acids. Germline loops: CDR1 SGHDT, CDR2 YYEEEE. With 3 bases clipped from V and 4 bases from J, the junction kept 4 bases outside the gene matches.

In its sample, this clonotype was seen a few times. CDR3 protein: CASSPHLPGRGSPLHF. The CDR3 DNA follows: TGCGCCAGCAGCCCCCATTTGCCAGGGAGGGGTTCACCCCTCCACTTT. The V and J genes are TRBV4-3 and TRBJ1-6; weak D call: TRBD1 (5 bases). From germline, CDR1 is LGHNA and CDR2 YSLEER. V lost 4 bases and J lost 9, with 19 bases in between. The CDR3 has 16 amino acids.

J is TRBJ2-2 and V is TRBV12-3 or TRBV12-4; 9 nucleotides agree with TRBD1. There are 17 residues in the CDR3. Unmatched junction bases numbered 11, after V lost 5 bases and J lost 4 bases. The CDR3, as DNA: TGTGCCAGCAGTACGGACAGGGGACGCTTATCCACCGGGGAGCTGTTTTTT. Protein sequence: CASSTDRGRLSTGELFF.

CDR3 protein: CASSSTGYGELFF. The CDR3 bases are TGCGCCAGCAGCTCGACAGGGTACGGGGAGCTGTTTTTT. V gene TRBV5-1 combines with J gene TRBJ2-2; 7 nucleotides match TRBD1. Looked up from germline, CDR1 is SGHRS and CDR2 is YFSETQ. The V and J ends lost 3 bases and 7 bases, in that order; junction bases with no gene match: 3. This CDR3 contains 13 residues.

This clonotype was observed a few times. CDR3 sequence: CASSRQGEKLFF. The DNA of the CDR3 is TGTGCCAGCAGCAGACAGGGAGAAAAACTGTTTTTT. The chain combines TRBV7-9 with TRBJ1-4; 7 bases are shared with TRBD1. The CDR3 runs to 12 residues. V shed 5 bases and J 8 bases; nucleotides not matched to a gene: 2. Germline CDR1 reads SEHNR; CDR2 reads FQNEAQ (reference sequence).

This clonotype showed up just a few times. The chain carries TRBV28 and TRBJ1-6, with D perhaps TRBD1 (5 bases). This CDR3 has 16 amino acids. The V end lost 4 bases, the J end lost 9 bases, and 19 bases lay between the germline ends. Germline CDR1 MDHEN, CDR2 SYDVKM. The CDR3 nucleotides read TGTGCCAGCAGTTATACCTTAACAGGTGGCGGTTCACCCCTCCACTTT. Translation gives CASSYTLTGGGSPLHF.

The count of this clonotype is one. The gene calls are TRBV24-1 and TRBJ2-3, with TRBD2 matching 9 bases. The junction had 13 bases not matched to a gene; V was cut back by 1 base and J by 3 bases. The CDR3 covers 19 residues. The germline V gene has CDR1 KGHDR and CDR2 SFDVKD. The CDR3 reads CATSDLFSGSGSPTDTQYF. The CDR3 coding sequence is TGTGCCACCAGTGATTTATTTTCGGGTAGCGGGAGTCCGACAGATACGCAGTATTTT.

V usage is TRBV28 and J usage is TRBJ2-7; possibly TRBD1 for D (5 bases). V lost 11 bases, J lost 2 bases, and 10 bases lay in between. This CDR3 comprises 11 residues. Per germline, CDR1 MDHEN and CDR2 SYDVKM. The CDR3 bases are TGTGCCGCAGGGTCTACCTACGAGCAGTACTTC. Translated, it gives CAAGSTYEQYF.

This chain uses TRBV12-3 or TRBV12-4 with TRBJ2-1, with 11 bases identical to TRBD2. The CDR3 loop spans 15 amino acids. Trimming cost V 6 bases and J 10 bases; bases outside gene matches: 11. DNA for the CDR3: TGTGCCAGCAGCCTCACTAGCGGGAGAGGTAGGGAGCAGTTCTTC. Residues: CASSLTSGRGREQFF.